The 8 T cell receptor beta chains listed next were all sequenced from one sample in a study of naive and memory T cell subsets (dated 2017 in TCRdb). Libraries were made using UMI-ligation and nested PCR. Sequenced on an Illumina MiSeq. The beta constant-region primer consisted of an equimolar mixture of two oligonucleotides that together covered TRBC1 and TRBC2. Four rounds of PCR were used to amplify ligated cDNA, with nested alpha and beta constant-region primers being used together with the SP2 primer. The public sequencing data were trimmed at Q25 with fastp and processed into clonotypes with MiXCR by TCRdb, which kept only in-frame beta chains. A single entry per CDR3 protein holds the most common genes and DNA from its merged rows. A total of about 82,000 distinct CDR3 sequences appear in this sample, about 8.2% of them only once. The leading ten clones occupy 1.2% of the sample. Sequencing input: naive CD8+ T cells from blood. Taken with the paper, the label for cell subset or site translates to: naive T cells, CD45RA high CD27+. All receptors derive from a human donor in good health.

J is TRBJ2-7 and V is TRBV30; 9 positions match TRBD2. J was trimmed by 5 bases and V by 2 bases; bases with no gene match: 4. The germline gives CDR1 GTSNPN, CDR2 SVGIG (reference sequence). This CDR3 spans 13 amino acids. The CDR3 bases are TGTGCCTGGAGTTTGAGCGGGAGGAACGAGCAGTACTTC. It encodes CAWSLSGRNEQYF.

This clonotype was seen at least ten times. The genes are TRBV4-3 and TRBJ2-7; 7 nucleotides align to TRBD1. Looked up from germline, CDR1 is LGHNA and CDR2 is YSLEER. J was trimmed by 2 bases and V by 4 bases; bases with no gene match: 11. This CDR3 is built from 16 residues. The CDR3 bases are TGCGCCAGCAGCCCCTCCGGACAGGACCTACCCTACGAGCAGTACTTC. Translation: CASSPSGQDLPYEQYF.

This clonotype was detected a few times. V is TRBV27 and J is TRBJ2-1; 8 nucleotides agree with TRBD1. With V trimmed by 1 base and J by 4 bases, 9 bases remained unmatched. CDR1 and CDR2 from the germline V gene are MNHEY and SMNVEV (reference sequence). The CDR3 contains 17 residues. This CDR3 is CASSLFRTGSIYNEQFF. CDR3 nucleotides: TGTGCCAGCAGTTTATTCAGGACAGGGTCCATATACAATGAGCAGTTCTTC.

This clonotype was picked up a small number of times. The rearrangement uses TRBV3-1 and TRBJ2-3, with TRBD2 identical over 15 bases. V gave up 4 bases and J gave up 5 bases; unmatched junction bases: 1. The CDR3 loop spans 15 amino acids. Germline values: CDR1 LGHDT, CDR2 YNNKEL (reference sequence). CDR3 DNA sequence: TGTGCCAGCAGCCCGGGACTAGCGGGAGGAGATACGCAGTATTTT. Translation: CASSPGLAGGDTQYF.

This clonotype was observed a handful of times. The rearrangement links TRBV11-2 to TRBJ2-1; 12 positions agree with TRBD2. V shed 3 bases and J 7 bases; nucleotides not matched to a gene: 7. This CDR3 contains 16 residues. The germline V gene has CDR1 SGHAT and CDR2 FQNNGV. The CDR3 DNA reads TGTGCCAGCAGCTTCCCGGGACTAGCGGGCGGGAATGAGCAGTTCTTC. It specifies CASSFPGLAGGNEQFF.

The J gene is TRBJ1-2, the V gene TRBV29-1, with D hard to call. V lost 8 bases and J lost 2, with 15 bases in between. Germline V lookup: CDR1 SQVTM, CDR2 ANQGSEA. The CDR3 has 13 amino acids. The CDR3 sequence: CSTVRPTNYGYTF. The CDR3, as DNA: TGCAGCACCGTTAGACCGACCAACTATGGCTACACCTTC.

V is TRBV2 and J is TRBJ2-6; D is unclear. Germline V CDR1 and CDR2: SNHLY, FYNNEI. The CDR3 totals 17 residues. The V gene lost 0 bases and the J gene lost 4 bases, with 13 bases spanning the gap. CDR3 loop: CASSEAGQVTGANVLTF. The CDR3 DNA is TGTGCCAGCAGTGAAGCTGGGCAGGTGACCGGGGCCAACGTCCTGACTTTC.

This clonotype occurred many times. The chain recombines TRBV9 with TRBJ2-7; TRBD2 matches 13 bases. The ends lost 3 bases at V and 3 bases at J; junction bases unmatched: 0. There are 14 residues in the CDR3. Germline V gene sequence: CDR1 SGDLS, CDR2 YYNGEE. The CDR3 is CASSGTSGGYEQYF. The CDR3, as DNA: TGTGCCAGCAGCGGGACTAGCGGGGGCTACGAGCAGTACTTC.